Presented here are 27 T cell receptor beta chains from one specimen sequenced in a study of spatial heterogeneity in lung cancer (dated by TCRdb to the late 2010s). These receptors' antigens are unknown. The sample's time point label is to be understood as: sample taken at primary tumor resection. Libraries were built with 5' RACE. The listed sequencing device is NextSeq 500. TCRdb reprocessed the public reads (quality trimming at Q25 with fastp, clone calling with MiXCR) and kept in-frame beta chains. Each CDR3 protein appears once, grouped with its most common genes and DNA. The sample table contains 15,000 or so distinct CDR3 sequences; only one count was recorded for 6.5% to 8% of them. 7% to 10% of the sample goes to the ten largest clones. Overall study results and their limits: The tumor nonsynonymous mutation count correlated with the number of expanded intratumoral alpha and beta TCRs.

The material sequenced was lung tumor tissue, taken at surgery. These receptors originate from a male donor with early-stage non-small cell lung cancer.

This clonotype was observed at least ten times. The chain links TRBV15 to TRBJ2-5; 13 nucleotides line up with TRBD2. Trimming at V came to 5 bases and at J to 7 bases, leaving 7 bases not matched to a gene. Germline-derived CDR1 and CDR2 are LNHNV and YYDKDF (reference sequence). The CDR3 covers 15 residues. CDR3 DNA: TGTGCCACCAGCCGGACTAGCGGGGGTCTCCGGACCCAGTACTTC. Amino acid sequence: CATSRTSGGLRTQYF. Combining the CDR3 with reference TRBV15 and TRBJ2-5 gives the whole variable domain DAMVIQNPRYQVTQFGKPVTLSCSQTLNHNVMYWYQQKSSQAPKLLFHYYDKDFNNEADTPDNFQSRRPNTSFCFLDIRSPGLGDTAMYLCATSRTSGGLRTQYFGPGTRLLVL.

This clonotype appeared many times. The chain is built from TRBV24-1 and TRBJ2-1; D gene unclear. Trimming removed 1 base at V and 6 bases at J, with 9 bases between. The CDR3 covers 14 residues. Germline V gene lookup returns CDR1 KGHDR and CDR2 SFDVKD. In nucleotides, the CDR3 is TGTGCCACCAGTGATTTCCTCGAAGGCAATGAGCAGTTCTTC. Its translation: CATSDFLEGNEQFF.

This clonotype was detected many times. V is TRBV30 and J is TRBJ1-1; D is undetermined. V lost 0 bases to trimming and J lost 0 bases, with 8 bases between them. CDR1 and CDR2 from the germline V gene are GTSNPN and SVGIG (reference sequence). This CDR3 spans 14 amino acids. This CDR3 is CAWSVAQLNTEAFF. Here the CDR3 DNA reads TGTGCCTGGAGTGTAGCACAGCTGAACACTGAAGCTTTCTTT.

This clonotype was counted many times. The V call is TRBV20-1, the J call TRBJ1-5, with a weak D call TRBD1 (5 bases). The CDR3 sequence is 15 residues long. The germline gives CDR1 DFQATT, CDR2 SNEGSKA (reference sequence). Trimming took off 5 bases at V and 1 base at J, with 15 bases between the two ends. The CDR3 protein is CSAGTPALSNQPQHF. The CDR3 nucleotides are TGCAGTGCTGGGACCCCAGCCCTGAGCAATCAGCCCCAGCATTTT.

The chain carries TRBV9 and TRBJ2-3; D is unresolved. V was shortened by 0 bases and J by 7 bases, with 12 bases between the two germline ends. Germline V gives CDR1 SGDLS, CDR2 YYNGEE. The CDR3 length is 14 residues. CDR3 sequence: CASSVEYGDHTQYF. For the CDR3, the DNA is TGTGCCAGCAGCGTAGAGTATGGGGATCATACGCAGTATTTT.

The V and J genes are TRBV20-1 and TRBJ2-5; TRBD1 matches 7 bases. The V segment lost 6 bases and the J segment 2 bases; nucleotides outside the gene matches: 15. Germline V lookup: CDR1 DFQATT, CDR2 SNEGSKA (reference sequence). The CDR3 covers 16 residues. The CDR3 nucleotides read TGCAGTGCCCCGAGGGGGCTCTATATGTTACAAGAGACCCAGTACTTC. It translates to CSAPRGLYMLQETQYF.

In its sample, this clonotype ranks as medium-sized. The CDR3 coding sequence is TGTGCCAGCAGCTCGACGTTAGGGGTAGGGGCTGGGGCCAACGTCCTGACTTTC. Encoded protein: CASSSTLGVGAGANVLTF. The genes are TRBV7-8 and TRBJ2-6; D may be TRBD1 (5 bases). Trimming took 4 bases from V and 2 from J, leaving 18 bases between them. Germline loops: CDR1 SGHVS, CDR2 FQNEAQ. CDR3 length: 18 amino acids.

The V call is TRBV7-2, the J call TRBJ2-1, with 7 positions matching TRBD2. Per the germline V gene, CDR1 is SGHTA and CDR2 is FQGNSA. The CDR3 is 15 amino acids. Trimming removed 4 bases from V and 6 bases from J; junction bases left unmatched: 9. The CDR3 reads CASSSTSAQGNEQFF. The CDR3 nucleotides are TGTGCCAGCAGCTCTACTAGCGCCCAAGGCAATGAGCAGTTCTTC.

Ten or more counts support this clonotype. V is TRBV12-5 and J is TRBJ1-5; maybe TRBD1 (5 bases). V lost 6 bases and J lost 7, with 28 bases in between. The germline V gene has CDR1 LGHNT and CDR2 FRNRAP. The CDR3 totals 18 residues. The CDR3 DNA reads as TGTGCTAGTGGCAACACCCGGGACGGGGAATCTGTGGTCCAGCCCCAGCATTTT. Translating gives CASGNTRDGESVVQPQHF.

This clonotype was seen many times. The chain is built from TRBV3-1 and TRBJ2-5; a weak D match, TRBD2 (6 bases). Germline V gene lookup returns CDR1 LGHDT and CDR2 YNNKEL (reference sequence). The V and J ends lost 3 bases and 5 bases respectively, with 19 bases between them. CDR3 length equals 16 residues. The CDR3 DNA reads as TGTGCCAGCAGCCAGCCCCCGGGACTGCTTTTGGAGACCCAGTACTTC. Amino acid sequence: CASSQPPGLLLETQYF.

This clonotype was seen ten or more times. The junction departs from the called germline gene at one end, perhaps through a read error. The chain is built from TRBV7-2 and TRBJ2-1, with D possibly matching TRBD1 (6 bases). There are 12 residues in the CDR3. CDR1 is SGHTA, CDR2 FQGNSA, per germline. CDR3 protein: CASSLGTGSQVF. Written as DNA, the CDR3 is TGTGCCAGCAGCTTAGGAACAGGGTCTCAGGTCTTC.

This clonotype was observed a few times. The V and J genes are TRBV5-5 and TRBJ2-1; D possibly corresponds to TRBD2 (5 bases). Germline V gene sequence: CDR1 SGHKS, CDR2 YYEKEE (reference sequence). With 1 base removed from V and 3 bases from J, the gap between germline ends came to 14 bases. This CDR3 has 16 amino acids. The DNA of the CDR3 is TGTGCCAGCAGCTTGTTGCGGGCCGGCCTCTACAATGAGCAGTTCTTC. Its translation: CASSLLRAGLYNEQFF. The variable domain in full, completed from reference TRBV5-5 and TRBJ2-1, reads DAGVTQSPTHLIKTRGQQVTLRCSPISGHKSVSWYQQVLGQGPQFIFQYYEKEERGRGNFPDRFSARQFPNYSSELNVNALLLGDSALYLCASSLLRAGLYNEQFFGPGTRLTVL.

This clonotype was recorded at least ten times. The chain carries TRBV7-9 and TRBJ2-1, with 9 positions matching TRBD1. The CDR3 length is 16 residues. V lost 5 bases and J lost 8; bases outside the gene matches: 13. In germline, CDR1 is SEHNR, CDR2 FQNEAQ (reference sequence). The CDR3 loop reads CASSPRQGQGEYEQFF. The CDR3 coding sequence is TGTGCCAGCAGCCCTAGACAGGGACAGGGAGAGTATGAGCAGTTCTTC.

The CDR3 here is CASSSRGGLSYGYTF. In DNA, the CDR3 is TGTGCCAGTAGTTCCCGGGGGGGGCTGAGCTATGGCTACACCTTC. The rearrangement joins TRBV19 to TRBJ1-2, with D possibly being TRBD1 (6 bases). The germline V gene has CDR1 LNHDA and CDR2 SQIVND (reference sequence). V dropped 5 bases and J dropped 4 bases, with 17 bases sitting between them. This CDR3 is 15 amino acids long. The whole variable domain, remainder taken from reference TRBV19 and TRBJ1-2, is DGGITQSPKYLFRKEGQNVTLSCEQNLNHDAMYWYRQDPGQGLRLIYYSQIVNDFQKGDIAEGYSVSREKKESFPLTVTSAQKNPTAFYLCASSSRGGLSYGYTFGSGTRLTVV.

Regarding this clonotype: Just one base apart from a much larger clone, this may be a read error. This chain connects TRBV9 to TRBJ2-2; D is unclear. Between the trimmed V and J ends, which lost 1 base and 7 bases, there was a span of 8 bases. CDR1 and CDR2 from the germline V gene are SGDLS and YYNGEE. The CDR3 runs to 13 residues. The CDR3 bases are TGTGCCAGCAGCGTACAGGTCATCGGGGAGCTGTTTTTT. Protein product: CASSVQVIGELFF.

In this sample, this clonotype turned up many times. The V and J genes are TRBV7-2 and TRBJ1-2; a weak D match, TRBD1 (6 bases). The germline V gene has CDR1 SGHTA and CDR2 FQGNSA. The CDR3 is made up of 12 amino acids. The V end was cut by 5 bases, the J end by 5 bases, with 9 bases between. The CDR3 region is CASSPQGYGYTF. The CDR3 DNA is TGTGCCAGCAGCCCACAGGGTTATGGCTACACCTTC.

The chain uses TRBV9 and TRBJ2-7, with D hard to call. Trimming removed 3 bases at V and 4 bases at J, with 11 bases between. The CDR3 is 13 residues long. Germline assignment: CDR1 SGDLS and CDR2 YYNGEE. The CDR3 region has the DNA TGTGCCAGCAGCGCCTCGCCATTGTACGAGCAGTACGTC. Amino acids: CASSASPLYEQYV.

By sample share, this clonotype is medium-sized (0.01 to 0.1%). This chain uses TRBV9 with TRBJ1-6; no definite D call. The CDR3 is made up of 13 amino acids. The V end lost 0 bases, the J end lost 10 bases, and 8 bases lay between the germline ends. Germline V gene sequence: CDR1 SGDLS, CDR2 YYNGEE. The CDR3 spells CASSVGDNSPLHF. CDR3 sequence (DNA): TGTGCCAGCAGCGTAGGAGACAACTCACCCCTCCACTTT.

This clonotype was picked up a small number of times. The V call is TRBV7-8, the J call TRBJ2-5; the D gene could be TRBD1 or TRBD2 (6 bases each). V was clipped by 4 bases and J by 2 bases, with 17 bases between them. CDR3 length equals 16 residues. CDR1 and CDR2 from the germline V gene are SGHVS and FQNEAQ. CDR3 loop: CASSSGPGAEQETQYF. DNA of the CDR3: TGTGCCAGCAGCTCCGGGCCGGGGGCCGAACAAGAGACCCAGTACTTC. Full variable domain (missing parts from reference TRBV7-8 and TRBJ2-5): GAGVSQSPRYKVAKRGQDVALRCDPISGHVSLFWYQQALGQGPEFLTYFQNEAQLDKSGLPSDRFFAERPEGSVSTLKIQRTQQEDSAVYLCASSSGPGAEQETQYFGPGTRLLVL.

In this sample, this clonotype turned up many times. The V gene is TRBV7-8, the J gene TRBJ1-2; D may be TRBD1 (5 bases). Between the trimmed V and J ends, which lost 3 bases and 0 bases, there was a span of 11 bases. The CDR3 has 15 amino acids. Germline lookup yields CDR1 SGHVS and CDR2 FQNEAQ. The CDR3 loop reads CASSLDKNPNYGYTF. Here the CDR3 DNA reads TGTGCCAGCAGCTTGGACAAAAACCCTAACTATGGCTACACCTTC.

The chain couples TRBV7-9 to TRBJ2-1, with 14 bases fitting TRBD2. V lost 2 bases, J lost 9 bases, and 12 bases stayed unmatched. The CDR3 contains 18 residues. Germline-derived CDR1 and CDR2 are SEHNR and FQNEAQ (reference sequence). The CDR3 nucleotides are TGTGCCAGCAGCTTACCCCCGGGACTAGCGGGAGTATTGGGTGAGCAGTTCTTC. Its protein product is CASSLPPGLAGVLGEQFF. Full variable domain (missing parts from reference TRBV7-9 and TRBJ2-1): DTGVSQNPRHKITKRGQNVTFRCDPISEHNRLYWYRQTLGQGPEFLTYFQNEAQLEKSRLLSDRFSAERPKGSFSTLEIQRTEQGDSAMYLCASSLPPGLAGVLGEQFFGPGTRLTVL.

This clonotype was counted many times. The chain is built from TRBV6-1 and TRBJ2-7; 8 bases match TRBD2. Germline assignment: CDR1 MNHNS and CDR2 SASEGT. The length of the CDR3 is 14 residues. With V trimmed by 2 bases and J by 2 bases, 2 bases remained unmatched. CDR3 residues: CASSETSGAYEQYF. CDR3 nucleotides: TGTGCCAGCAGTGAAACTAGCGGCGCCTACGAGCAGTACTTC.

This clonotype was observed at least ten times. This sequence joins TRBV5-1 and TRBJ2-7; TRBD2 aligns across 13 bases. CDR1 SGHRS and CDR2 YFSETQ come from the germline V gene. The V segment lost 4 bases and the J segment 2 bases; nucleotides outside the gene matches: 3. The CDR3 is 15 residues long. CDR3 nucleotides: TGCGCCAGCAGCCTGGGGACTAGCGGGACCTACGAGCAGTACTTC. This gives the protein CASSLGTSGTYEQYF.

This clonotype was recorded a few times. V gene TRBV4-1 combines with J gene TRBJ1-4, with unresolved D. The length of the CDR3 is 15 residues. The V and J ends lost 4 bases and 7 bases respectively, with 16 bases between them. Germline V gives CDR1 MGHRA, CDR2 YSYEKL. This CDR3 reads CASSPVPAASEKLFF. The CDR3 DNA sequence: TGCGCCAGCAGCCCAGTTCCTGCGGCAAGTGAAAAACTGTTTTTT.

V is TRBV7-9 and J is TRBJ2-3, with unresolved D. The CDR3 spans 13 residues. Germline CDR1 and CDR2: SEHNR and FQNEAQ (reference sequence). V lost 5 bases and J 4 bases, leaving 10 bases between the germline ends. DNA for the CDR3: TGTGCCAGCAGCGTTTCCTGGGCAGATACGCAGTATTTT. It encodes CASSVSWADTQYF. Full variable domain (remainder filled in from reference TRBV7-9 and TRBJ2-3): DTGVSQNPRHKITKRGQNVTFRCDPISEHNRLYWYRQTLGQGPEFLTYFQNEAQLEKSRLLSDRFSAERPKGSFSTLEIQRTEQGDSAMYLCASSVSWADTQYFGPGTRLTVL.

J is TRBJ2-1 and V is TRBV19; TRBD2 matches at 11 bases. With 6 bases clipped from V and 8 bases from J, the junction kept 12 bases outside the gene matches. The CDR3 totals 16 residues. Germline loops: CDR1 LNHDA, CDR2 SQIVND (reference sequence). Here the CDR3 reads CASRGRLAGGLHEQFF. In DNA form, the CDR3 reads TGTGCCAGTAGGGGACGGCTAGCGGGAGGTCTCCATGAGCAGTTCTTC.

This clonotype was counted ten times or more. V and J are TRBV10-3 and TRBJ2-5, with 7 bases identical to TRBD2. The CDR3 totals 12 residues. V shed 6 bases and J 7 bases; nucleotides not matched to a gene: 5. Germline CDR1 is ENHRY and CDR2 is SYGVKD. The CDR3: CAISQGLVTQYF. In nucleotides, the CDR3 is TGTGCCATCAGCCAAGGACTAGTGACCCAGTACTTC.